These 8 T cell receptor beta chains share one sample of origin, sequenced in a study of T cell responses to AZD1222 COVID-19 vaccine. The table came from immunoSEQ multiplex PCR; TCRdb's copy has only in-frame clones and leaves some out. In the table there are 140,000 to 150,000 clones, 88% of which are singletons. This material consisted of peripheral blood, taken 28 days after the second dose of the MenACWY control vaccine. These receptor sequences come from an adult who received the MenACWY meningococcal vaccine as a control.

The chain links TRBV7-6 to TRBJ1-6; unclear D gene. The germline CDR1 and CDR2 sequences are SGHVS and FNYEAQ. The V end lost 5 bases, the J end lost 0 bases, and 14 bases lay between the germline ends. This CDR3 comprises 17 residues. DNA of the CDR3: TGTGCCAGCAGCCTCCGGCCCAGAAGCTCCTATAATTCACCCCTCCACTTT. Amino acid sequence: CASSLRPRSSYNSPLHF.

The chain joins TRBV18 to TRBJ2-7, with 9 bases fitting TRBD2. The junction had 5 bases not matched to a gene; V was cut back by 3 bases and J by 5 bases. CDR1 KGHSH and CDR2 LQKENI come from the germline V gene. The CDR3 has 14 amino acids. This chain's CDR3 is CASSPAGGPHEQYF. CDR3 nucleotides: TGTGCCAGCTCACCCGCGGGAGGGCCCCACGAGCAGTACTTC.

The genes are TRBV3-1 (or the pseudogene TRBV3-2) and TRBJ1-2; TRBD1 is a possible D gene (5 bases). From germline, CDR1 is LGHDT and CDR2 YNNKEL (reference sequence). CDR3 length equals 16 residues. Deletions cut 1 base from V and 4 bases from J, with 16 bases between. CDR3 DNA: TGTGCCAGCAGCCAAGGTCATGGCAGGGAGGGCTATGGCTACACCTTC. It codes for CASSQGHGREGYGYTF.

The rearrangement joins TRBV5-1 to TRBJ2-2, with TRBD1 matching 11 bases. CDR1 is SGHRS and CDR2 is YFSETQ in the germline V gene. V shed 2 bases and J 7 bases; nucleotides not matched to a gene: 10. This CDR3 spans 17 amino acids. This CDR3 is CASSFRAGTGGFGELFF. DNA of the CDR3: TGCGCCAGCAGCTTTCGAGCCGGGACAGGGGGATTCGGGGAGCTGTTTTTT.

V gene TRBV30 combines with J gene TRBJ2-7; D is unresolved. Trimming left V 2 bases short and J 5 bases short, with 10 bases between. CDR3 size: 12 residues. The V gene's germline CDR1 is GTSNPN and CDR2 SVGIG (reference sequence). DNA of the CDR3: TGTGCCTGGAGTCTTAGGTCGCACGAGCAGTACTTC. It encodes CAWSLRSHEQYF.

This chain uses TRBV6-8 with TRBJ2-2; unclear D gene. V lost 2 bases and J 6 bases, leaving 7 bases between the germline ends. CDR1 and CDR2 from the germline V gene are MNHGY and SAAAGT. The CDR3 spans 13 residues. CDR3 nucleotide sequence: TGTGCCAGCAGTTACATAGGTCCCGGGGAGCTGTTTTTT. This gives the protein CASSYIGPGELFF.

V and J are TRBV28 and TRBJ2-7; D might be TRBD1 (6 bases). This CDR3 has 15 amino acids. Germline-derived CDR1 and CDR2 are MDHEN and SYDVKM. V was trimmed by 3 bases and J by 3 bases, leaving 15 bases between them. The CDR3 here is CASSFPDSTRYEQYF. CDR3 in DNA: TGTGCCAGCAGTTTTCCGGACAGCACGCGCTACGAGCAGTACTTC.

The chain combines TRBV19 with TRBJ1-5; a possible D gene is TRBD1 (6 bases). Germline V gives CDR1 LNHDA, CDR2 SQIVND (reference sequence). Trimming removed 5 bases at V and 9 bases at J, with 23 bases between. The CDR3 covers 16 residues. CDR3 nucleotide sequence: TGTGCCAGTAGTCCCGCGGGGGGGCGGCTTGGTACGCCCCAGCATTTT. This codes for CASSPAGGRLGTPQHF.